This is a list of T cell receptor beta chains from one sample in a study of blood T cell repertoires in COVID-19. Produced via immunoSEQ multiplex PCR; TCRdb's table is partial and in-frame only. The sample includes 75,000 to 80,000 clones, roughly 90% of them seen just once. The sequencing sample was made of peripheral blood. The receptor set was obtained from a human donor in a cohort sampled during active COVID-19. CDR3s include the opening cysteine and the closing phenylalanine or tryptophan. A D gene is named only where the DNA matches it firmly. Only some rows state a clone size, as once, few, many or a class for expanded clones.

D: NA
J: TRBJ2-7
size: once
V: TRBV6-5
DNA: TGTGCCAGCAGCCTCTCGGGTGGAACCTACGAGCAGTACTTC
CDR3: CASSLSGGTYEQYF

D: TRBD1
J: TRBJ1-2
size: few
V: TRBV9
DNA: TGTGCCAGCAGCGTAATTTCCACAGGGGGCTTAATGGGCTACACCTTC
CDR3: CASSVISTGGLMGYTF

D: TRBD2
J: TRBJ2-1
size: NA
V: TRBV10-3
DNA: TGTGCCATCACTAGCGGGGCATCCTACAATGAGCAGTTCTTC
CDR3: CAITSGASYNEQFF

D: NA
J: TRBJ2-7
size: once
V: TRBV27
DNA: TGTGCCAGCAGCTCAACAGGGTTCGTCGAGCAGTACTTC
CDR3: CASSSTGFVEQYF

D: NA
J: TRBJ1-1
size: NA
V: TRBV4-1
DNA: TGCGCCAGCAGCCAAACCCCAGTGAACACTGAAGCTTTCTTT
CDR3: CASSQTPVNTEAFF

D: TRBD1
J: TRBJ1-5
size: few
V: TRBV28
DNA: TGTGCCAGCAGGTCCACAGGGGGCGCAAACCAGCCCCAGCATTTT
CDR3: CASRSTGGANQPQHF

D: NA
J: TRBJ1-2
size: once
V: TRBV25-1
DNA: TGTGCCAGCATCGGACACCGTTATGGCTACACCTTC
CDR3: CASIGHRYGYTF

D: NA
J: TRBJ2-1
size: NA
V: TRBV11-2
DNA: TGTGCCAGCAGCTTAGATCGGGGCAATGAGCAGTTCTTC
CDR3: CASSLDRGNEQFF

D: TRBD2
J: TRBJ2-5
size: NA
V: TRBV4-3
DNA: TGCGCCAGCAGCCAAGGCCTCGGGGGGGCGGAGACCCAGTACTTC
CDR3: CASSQGLGGAETQYF

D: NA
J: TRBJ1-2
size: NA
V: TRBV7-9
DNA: TGTGCCAGCAGCTTCGCTAGGGACTCTTATGGCTACACCTTC
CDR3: CASSFARDSYGYTF

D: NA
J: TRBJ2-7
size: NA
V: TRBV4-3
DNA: TGCGCCAGCAGCCAAGAATGGCCACAGGACAGTTTCTACGAGCAGTACTTC
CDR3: CASSQEWPQDSFYEQYF